This T cell receptor (beta chain) was retrieved from a study of T-cell memory formation after mild COVID-19. Turning to the study itself: TCR clustering was largely donor specific.

MiXCR, applied by TCRdb to the 5' RACE reads, yields one record per CDR3 protein. The table shows around 450,000 distinct CDR3 sequences, with 24% occurring only once. Notes on the study in general: For contracting clones, CD4+ ones sat mainly in CM and EM, CD8+ in EMRA. Confirmation of SARS-CoV-2 specificity was lacking for second-wave clones peaking day 37.

Turning to this clonotype: Its antigen is currently unknown.

In germline, CDR1 is SGHVS, CDR2 FNYEAQ. The J segment lost 2 bases and the V segment lost 1 base, leaving 2 bases of the junction unmatched. The CDR3 length is 16 residues. The clonotype was recovered from an adult woman who had mild COVID-19 (a few samples of this study predate the infection). Cell type and time point are not known. The chain links TRBV7-6 to TRBJ2-3, with 11 bases lining up with TRBD1. The sequencing sample was made of PBMCs or a T cell subset sorted from them (not recorded which). CDR3 sequence: CASSLGDRGNTDTQYF. As DNA, the CDR3 is TGTGCCAGCAGCTTAGGGGACAGGGGGAACACAGATACGCAGTATTTT.